This T cell receptor (beta chain) was captured by sequencing in a study of cytomegalovirus exposure and HLA in healthy donors. The wider study: A previous analysis identified approximately 110 million unique TCR beta sequences derived from roughly 190 million T cells.

The PCR was carried out with 60 Vbeta primers and 13 Jbeta primers. Profiling relied on immunoSEQ multiplex PCR, and the TCRdb table lists in-frame clones only, not all of them. The repertoire has some 150,000 clones, 80% of them found once; the top ten carry 9.5% to 15%. The TCR comes from a man aged 30-40 years in good health and CMV-seropositive. The sequenced sample consisted of PBMCs.

In nucleotides, the CDR3 is TGTGCCAGCAGTTGGAGGACAGAGAGCACAGATACGCAGTATTTT. This translates into CASSWRTESTDTQYF. This chain uses TRBV2 with TRBJ2-3, with D possibly matching TRBD1 (6 bases). The CDR3 covers 15 residues. Trimming stripped 5 bases from V and 0 bases from J, with 12 bases between. CDR1 is SNHLY, CDR2 FYNNEI, per germline.